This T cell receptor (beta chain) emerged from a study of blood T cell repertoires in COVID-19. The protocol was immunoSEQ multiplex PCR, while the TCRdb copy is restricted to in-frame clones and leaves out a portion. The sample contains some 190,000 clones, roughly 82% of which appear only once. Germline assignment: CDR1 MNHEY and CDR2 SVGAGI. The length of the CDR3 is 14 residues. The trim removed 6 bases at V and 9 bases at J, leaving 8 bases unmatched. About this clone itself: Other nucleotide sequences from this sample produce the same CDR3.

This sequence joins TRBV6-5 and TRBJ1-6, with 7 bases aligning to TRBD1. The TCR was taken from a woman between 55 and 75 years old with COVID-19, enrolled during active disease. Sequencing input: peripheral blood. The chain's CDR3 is CASSRDRVGSPLHF. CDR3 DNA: TGTGCCAGCAGCCGCGACAGGGTGGGTTCACCCCTCCACTTT.